What follows are 13 T cell receptor beta chains derived from one specimen sequenced in a study of neurological immune-mediated disorders. TCRdb itself ran the 5' RACE reads through MiXCR, one entry per CDR3 protein. In the table there are about 50,000 distinct CDR3 sequences, roughly 4.3% of which are singletons. Material for sequencing was PBMCs. The receptors stem from a man aged 45 to 65 with multiple sclerosis.

This clonotype was detected many times. V usage is TRBV28 and J usage is TRBJ1-1; D perhaps matches TRBD1 (5 bases). CDR3 length: 14 amino acids. With 3 bases removed from V and 0 bases from J, the gap between germline ends came to 8 bases. Germline loops: CDR1 MDHEN, CDR2 SYDVKM. The CDR3 DNA follows: TGTGCCAGCAGTTTTGGGGCAGTGAACACTGAAGCTTTCTTT. Amino acids: CASSFGAVNTEAFF.

This clonotype occurred many times. The chain employs TRBV5-1 and TRBJ2-7; maybe TRBD2 (6 bases). Germline assignment: CDR1 SGHRS and CDR2 YFSETQ. The CDR3 loop spans 15 amino acids. Trimming left V 4 bases short and J 5 bases short, with 19 bases between. CDR3 residues: CASSRQAGGSDEQYF. CDR3 DNA sequence: TGCGCCAGCAGCAGGCAAGCGGGCGGTTCGGACGAGCAGTACTTC.

This clonotype was seen ten or more times. This rearrangement joins TRBV5-1 to TRBJ2-7, with D unresolved. Germline loops: CDR1 SGHRS, CDR2 YFSETQ. With 1 base removed from V and 6 bases from J, the gap between germline ends came to 17 bases. The CDR3 spans 15 residues. CDR3 sequence reads: CASSLPGPNLSEQYF. The CDR3 coding sequence is TGCGCCAGCAGCTTGCCCGGGCCTAATCTGTCCGAGCAGTACTTC.

This clonotype was seen repeatedly, ten times or more. J is TRBJ2-2 and V is TRBV15; 9 nucleotides align to TRBD1. The germline gives CDR1 LNHNV, CDR2 YYDKDF (reference sequence). The CDR3 runs to 16 residues. The V segment lost 3 bases and the J segment 6 bases; nucleotides outside the gene matches: 8. The CDR3 coding sequence is TGTGCCACCAGCAGCACCGGGACAGGGTTTGCCGGGGAGCTGTTTTTT. Its translation is CATSSTGTGFAGELFF. The variable domain in full, with the rest retrieved from reference TRBV15 and TRBJ2-2, is DAMVIQNPRYQVTQFGKPVTLSCSQTLNHNVMYWYQQKSSQAPKLLFHYYDKDFNNEADTPDNFQSRRPNTSFCFLDIRSPGLGDTAMYLCATSSTGTGFAGELFFGEGSRLTVL.

This clonotype occurred many times. The J gene is TRBJ1-4, the V gene TRBV2; no reliable D call. Trimming took 6 bases from V and 8 from J, leaving 19 bases between them. Germline CDR1 SNHLY, CDR2 FYNNEI. The CDR3 sequence is 15 residues long. The chain's CDR3 is CASSDSVAAREKLFF. The CDR3 DNA reads TGTGCCAGCAGCGATAGTGTGGCCGCTCGGGAAAAACTGTTTTTT.

This clonotype was recorded at least ten times. The gene calls are TRBV7-9 and TRBJ2-5, with D unclear. This CDR3 is built from 13 residues. The V end lost 5 bases, the J end lost 1 base, and 8 bases lay between the germline ends. Germline loops: CDR1 SEHNR, CDR2 FQNEAQ (reference sequence). CDR3 protein: CASSPFGQETQYF. CDR3 bases: TGTGCCAGCAGCCCATTTGGCCAAGAGACCCAGTACTTC.

This clonotype qualifies as medium-sized. The chain uses TRBV28 and TRBJ1-1; TRBD1 matches 10 bases. The junction had 7 bases not matched to a gene; V was cut back by 4 bases and J by 5 bases. Germline V CDR1 and CDR2: MDHEN, SYDVKM. There are 15 residues in the CDR3. The CDR3 nucleotides are TGTGCCAGCAGTTACGGGACAGGGGAGGTTACTGAAGCTTTCTTT. This translates into CASSYGTGEVTEAFF.

In this sample, this clonotype turned up many times. The chain is built from TRBV5-1 and TRBJ2-5; either TRBD1 or TRBD2 may supply D (5 bases each). Germline-derived CDR1 and CDR2 are SGHRS and YFSETQ. V lost 0 bases, J lost 5 bases, and 17 bases lay in between. This CDR3 is built from 16 residues. The CDR3 sequence: CASSLAGATSGETQYF. CDR3 DNA: TGCGCCAGCAGCTTGGCCGGGGCCACCTCGGGGGAGACCCAGTACTTC.

This clonotype was observed many times. V usage is TRBV5-1 and J usage is TRBJ2-3, with 13 bases aligning to TRBD2. This CDR3 region has 21 residues. Germline trimming cut 2 bases from V and 0 bases from J; bases unmatched to any gene: 15. Germline V gives CDR1 SGHRS, CDR2 YFSETQ. CDR3 bases: TGCGCCAGCAGCTTTACCCCGACTAGCGGGGGGTATCCCTCTAGCACAGATACGCAGTATTTT. Protein: CASSFTPTSGGYPSSTDTQYF.

This clonotype has ten or more counts. The chain combines TRBV7-9 with TRBJ2-3; the D gene could be TRBD1 or TRBD2 (5 bases each). V lost 5 bases and J 0 bases, leaving 12 bases between the germline ends. Germline V gene lookup returns CDR1 SEHNR and CDR2 FQNEAQ (reference sequence). The CDR3 has 15 amino acids. The CDR3 nucleotides read TGTGCCAGCAGCCGGGACGGCCTAAGCACAGATACGCAGTATTTT. Translating gives CASSRDGLSTDTQYF.

This clonotype has ten or more counts. The CDR3 protein is CASQPGAPSSYNEQFF. CDR3 DNA sequence: TGCGCCAGTCAACCGGGTGCGCCGAGCTCCTACAATGAGCAGTTCTTC. The gene calls are TRBV5-1 and TRBJ2-1; D is unclear. Looked up from germline, CDR1 is SGHRS and CDR2 is YFSETQ. Between the trimmed V and J ends, which lost 8 bases and 0 bases, there was a span of 18 bases. The CDR3 is 16 residues long.

This clonotype occurred many times. This chain uses TRBV12-3 or TRBV12-4 with TRBJ1-2; D is possibly TRBD1 (6 bases). The germline V and J ends were trimmed by 2 bases and 7 bases, with 17 bases remaining between them. The CDR3 spans 15 residues. Here the CDR3 DNA reads TGTGCCAGCAGTTTACGTGTCGACAGGTCGGCTGGCTACACCTTC. Translating it yields CASSLRVDRSAGYTF.

This clonotype was counted ten times or more. The chain carries TRBV5-1 and TRBJ1-2; TRBD1 matches at 11 bases. Per the germline V gene, CDR1 is SGHRS and CDR2 is YFSETQ. Losses at the gene ends were 0 bases for V and 3 bases for J; bases not matched to a gene: 4. The CDR3 sequence is 16 residues long. CDR3 residues: CASSLAGQGADYGYTF. DNA for the CDR3: TGCGCCAGCAGCTTGGCAGGACAGGGGGCCGACTATGGCTACACCTTC.